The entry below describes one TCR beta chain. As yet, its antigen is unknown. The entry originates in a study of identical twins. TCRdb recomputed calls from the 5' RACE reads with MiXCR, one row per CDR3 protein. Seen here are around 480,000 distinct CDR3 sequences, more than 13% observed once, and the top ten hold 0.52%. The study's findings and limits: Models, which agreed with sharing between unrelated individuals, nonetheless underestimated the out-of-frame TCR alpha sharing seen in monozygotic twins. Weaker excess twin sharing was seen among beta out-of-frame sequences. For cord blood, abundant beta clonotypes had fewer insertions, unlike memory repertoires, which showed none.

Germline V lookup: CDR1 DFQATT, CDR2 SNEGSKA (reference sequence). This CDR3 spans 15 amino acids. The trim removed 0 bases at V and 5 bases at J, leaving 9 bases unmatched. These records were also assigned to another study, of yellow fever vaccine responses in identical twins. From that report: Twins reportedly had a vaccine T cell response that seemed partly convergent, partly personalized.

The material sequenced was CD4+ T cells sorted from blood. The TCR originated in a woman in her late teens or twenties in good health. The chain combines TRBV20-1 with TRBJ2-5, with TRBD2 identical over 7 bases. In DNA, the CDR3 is TGCAGTGCTAGAGATTCGAGGGGAGGGTGGGAGACCCAGTACTTC. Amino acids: CSARDSRGGWETQYF.